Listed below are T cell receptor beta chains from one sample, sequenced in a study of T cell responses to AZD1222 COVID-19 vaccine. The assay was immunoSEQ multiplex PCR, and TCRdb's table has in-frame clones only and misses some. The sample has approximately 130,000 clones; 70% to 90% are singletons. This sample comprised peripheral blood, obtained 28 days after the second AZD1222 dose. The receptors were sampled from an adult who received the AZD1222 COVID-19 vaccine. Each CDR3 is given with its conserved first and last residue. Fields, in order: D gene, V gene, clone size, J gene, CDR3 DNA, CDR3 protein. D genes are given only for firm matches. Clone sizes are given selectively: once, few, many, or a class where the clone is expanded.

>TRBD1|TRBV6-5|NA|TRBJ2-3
TGTGCCAGCAGCCGGACAGGGCCTAGCACAGATACGCAGTATTTT
CASSRTGPSTDTQYF
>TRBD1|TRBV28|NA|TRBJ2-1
TGTGCCAGCAGAGGTAAACAGGGGGTTATGAATGAGCAGTTCTTC
CASRGKQGVMNEQFF
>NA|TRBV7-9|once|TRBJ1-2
TGTGCCAGCAGCTCCCTTTGGGCGGACAACTATGGCTACACCTTC
CASSSLWADNYGYTF
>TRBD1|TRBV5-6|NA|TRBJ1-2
TGTGCCAGCAGCCCGGGGACAGTTAACTATGGCTACACCTTC
CASSPGTVNYGYTF
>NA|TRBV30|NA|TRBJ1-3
TGTGCCTGGAGTCACTTACGTTGGGCAGGGCGATCGACTGGAAACACCATATATTTT
CAWSHLRWAGRSTGNTIYF
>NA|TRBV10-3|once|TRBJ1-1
TGTGCCATCAGAGTCCAAGCGGGTGGGGCTGAAGCTTTCTTT
CAIRVQAGGAEAFF
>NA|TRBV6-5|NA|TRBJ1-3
TGTGCCAGCAGTTACCAGGGCTTGGGGTCTGGAAACACCATATATTTT
CASSYQGLGSGNTIYF
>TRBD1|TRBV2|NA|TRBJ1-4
TGTGCCAGCAGTGCGACAGGGTCTAATGAAAAACTGTTTTTT
CASSATGSNEKLFF
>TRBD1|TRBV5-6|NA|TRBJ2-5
TGTGCCAGCAAGTACGGGACAGGAGGGGAGACCCAGTACTTC
CASKYGTGGETQYF
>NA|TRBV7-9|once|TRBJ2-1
TGTGCCAGCAGCCTTATCGGCAGGGACAATGAGCAGTTCTTC
CASSLIGRDNEQFF
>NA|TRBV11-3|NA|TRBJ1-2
TGTGCCAGCAGCTTCACAGGGCTGGGGGGCTACACCTTC
CASSFTGLGGYTF
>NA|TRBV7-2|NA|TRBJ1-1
TGTGCCAGCAGCTACGGGGGCTTGGGAAGCACTGAAGCTTTCTTT
CASSYGGLGSTEAFF
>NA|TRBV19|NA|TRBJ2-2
TGTGCCAGTAGTATCCTCGGGACGGTGAACACCGGGGAGCTGTTTTTT
CASSILGTVNTGELFF
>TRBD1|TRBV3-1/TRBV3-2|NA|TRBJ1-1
TGTGCCAGCAGCCAAGACGGACAGGGGGTCGGTGAAGCTTTCTTT
CASSQDGQGVGEAFF
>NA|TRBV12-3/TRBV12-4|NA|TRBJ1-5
TGTGCCAGCAGTTTAGGAAGGGATCAGCCCCAGCATTTT
CASSLGRDQPQHF
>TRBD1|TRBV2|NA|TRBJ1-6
TGTGCCAGCAGTGGACAGGGGACCTATAATTCACCCCTCCACTTT
CASSGQGTYNSPLHF
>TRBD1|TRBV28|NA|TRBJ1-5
TGTGCCAGCAGTCCACAGACAGGGGGCCGTCAGCCCCAGCATTTT
CASSPQTGGRQPQHF
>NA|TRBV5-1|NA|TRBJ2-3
TGCGCCAGCAGCTTTCAGGGCTTCACAGATACGCAGTATTTT
CASSFQGFTDTQYF
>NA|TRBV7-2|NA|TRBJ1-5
TGTGCCAGCAGCTATAAGGGCCCCAATCAGCCCCAGCATTTT
CASSYKGPNQPQHF
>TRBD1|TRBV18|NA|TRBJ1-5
TGTGCCAGCTCACCGAATGGACAGGGGAATCAGCCCCAGCATTTT
CASSPNGQGNQPQHF
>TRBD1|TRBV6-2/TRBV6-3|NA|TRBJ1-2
TGTGCCAGCAGTTACCCGGGACAGGGTAACTATGGCTACACCTTC
CASSYPGQGNYGYTF
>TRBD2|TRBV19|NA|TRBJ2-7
TGTGCCAGTAGTATAGAAGTCAGGCTCGGGGGGGAGCAGTACTTC
CASSIEVRLGGEQYF
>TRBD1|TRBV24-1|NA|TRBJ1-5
TGTGCCACCAGTGAGCGACAGGGGTTAAGCAATCAGCCCCAGCATTTT
CATSERQGLSNQPQHF
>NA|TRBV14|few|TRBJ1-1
TGTGCCAGCAGCGGAAAGGGGTATCGGGGGGAGGTTAATGAAGCTTTCTTT
CASSGKGYRGEVNEAFF
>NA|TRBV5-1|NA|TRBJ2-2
TGCGCCAGCAGCTTGACAGGGCGCACCGGGGAGCTGTTTTTT
CASSLTGRTGELFF
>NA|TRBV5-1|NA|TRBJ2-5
TGCGCCAGCAGCTTGGAGAACAGGGTAGAGACCCAGTACTTC
CASSLENRVETQYF
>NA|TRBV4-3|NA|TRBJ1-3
TGCGCCAGCAGCCAAGATGGCAATCTGGGGGGAAACACCATATATTTT
CASSQDGNLGGNTIYF
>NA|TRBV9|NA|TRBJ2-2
TGTGCCAGCAGCGACTACGGACCTCGTAGAGGCGGGGTAGTTCGAGGGACCGGGGAGCTGTTTTTT
CASSDYGPRRGGVVRGTGELFF
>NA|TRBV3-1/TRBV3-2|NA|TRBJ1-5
TGTGCCAGCAGCCAAGAGGGCAATCAGCCCCAGCATTTT
CASSQEGNQPQHF
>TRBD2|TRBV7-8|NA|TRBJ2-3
TGTGCCAGCAGCTTGAGGGCTAGCGGGAGGGCAGATACGCAGTATTTT
CASSLRASGRADTQYF
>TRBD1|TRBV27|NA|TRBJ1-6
TGTGCCAGCAGTTTAGGGACAGGGAGGTCCTATAATTCACCCCTCCACTTT
CASSLGTGRSYNSPLHF
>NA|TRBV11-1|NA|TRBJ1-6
TGTGCCAGCAGCTCTTCGTTGGGGGTTAGTTCACCCCTCCACTTT
CASSSSLGVSSPLHF
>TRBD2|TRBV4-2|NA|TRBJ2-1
TGTGCCAGCAGAGAGACTAGCGGGAGTACCAATGAGCAGTTCTTC
CASRETSGSTNEQFF